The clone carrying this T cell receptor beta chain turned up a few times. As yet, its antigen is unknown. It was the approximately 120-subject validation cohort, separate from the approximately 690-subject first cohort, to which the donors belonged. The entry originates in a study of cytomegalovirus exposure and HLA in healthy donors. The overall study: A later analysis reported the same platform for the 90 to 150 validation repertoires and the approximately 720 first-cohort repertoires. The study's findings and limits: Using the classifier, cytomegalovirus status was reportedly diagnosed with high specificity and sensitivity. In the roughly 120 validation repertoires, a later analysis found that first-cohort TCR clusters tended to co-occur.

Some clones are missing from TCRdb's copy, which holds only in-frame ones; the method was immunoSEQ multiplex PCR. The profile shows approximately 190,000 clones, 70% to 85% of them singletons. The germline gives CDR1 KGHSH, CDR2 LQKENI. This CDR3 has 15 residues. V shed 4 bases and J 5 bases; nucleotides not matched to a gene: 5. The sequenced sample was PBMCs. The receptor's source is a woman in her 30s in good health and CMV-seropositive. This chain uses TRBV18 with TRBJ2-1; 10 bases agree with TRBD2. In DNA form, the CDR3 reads TGTGCCAGCTCACTCGGACTAGCGGTTAACAATGAGCAGTTCTTC. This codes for CASSLGLAVNNEQFF.